A selection of T cell receptor beta chains follows, all from one sample in a study of cytomegalovirus exposure and HLA in healthy donors. Clones were sequenced by immunoSEQ multiplex PCR, and TCRdb holds only the in-frame ones, with some missing. The table lists about 170,000 clones, 55% to 65% of them singletons. The sample taken for sequencing was PBMCs. All receptors come from a man aged 40-49 years in good health and CMV-seronegative. The CDR3 runs from the conserved cysteine through the conserved F or W. A D gene is named only where the DNA matches it firmly. Clone size is not always given. Where it is, it says once, few, many or a class for expanded clones.

CDR3 length	J gene	V gene	clone size	D gene	CDR3 DNA	CDR3 protein
14	TRBJ2-2	TRBV11-1	-	-	TGTGCCAGCAAAGGAGGGGAAAACACCGGGGAGCTGTTTTTT	CASKGGENTGELFF
14	TRBJ2-7	TRBV18	few	-	TGTGCCAGCTCACCTGAAAGCGGCTCCTACGAGCAGTACTTC	CASSPESGSYEQYF
14	TRBJ1-1	TRBV5-1	-	TRBD1	TGCGCCAGCAGCTCCCAGACAGGGGGAACTGAAGCTTTCTTT	CASSSQTGGTEAFF
15	TRBJ2-7	TRBV12-5	-	TRBD1	TGTGCTAGTGGAACAGGGGTGGGATTGGGCTACGAGCAGTACTTC	CASGTGVGLGYEQYF
15	TRBJ2-2	TRBV7-3	few	TRBD2	TGTGCCAGCAGCCCCTCCGGGACTAGAAGCGGGGAGCTGTTTTTT	CASSPSGTRSGELFF
11	TRBJ2-7	TRBV29-1	-	-	TGCAGCGCCCACCAGGGCCACGAGCAGTACTTC	CSAHQGHEQYF
14	TRBJ1-6	TRBV30	-	-	TGTGCTCAACTACTTCCGGGGCGCGGGGCGCCCCTCCACTTT	CAQLLPGRGAPLHF
17	TRBJ2-1	TRBV5-1	-	TRBD1	TGCGCCAGCAGTCTGGACCCTTTACAGGGGGGTATAGATGAGCAGTTCTTC	CASSLDPLQGGIDEQFF
17	TRBJ2-1	TRBV11-2	-	TRBD2	TGTGCCAGCAGCTCACAACTAGCGGGGGGGCCGGGGAATGAGCAGTTCTTC	CASSSQLAGGPGNEQFF
16	TRBJ2-3	TRBV5-1	-	TRBD1	TGCGCCAGCAGCTTGAGCGGGACAGGGATGACAGATACGCAGTATTTT	CASSLSGTGMTDTQYF
11	TRBJ1-2	TRBV29-1	-	-	TGCAGCGTGCGGGGCATCTATGGCTACACCTTC	CSVRGIYGYTF
15	TRBJ2-3	TRBV5-1	once	TRBD1	TGCGCCAGCTCCCAGGCCCAGGGGGCCGTTGGTACGCAGTATTTT	CASSQAQGAVGTQYF
14	TRBJ2-7	TRBV6-5	once	-	TGTGCCAGCAGTTACTCGCCAGGGACCTACGAGCAGTACTTC	CASSYSPGTYEQYF
14	TRBJ2-3	TRBV5-5	-	-	TGTGCCAGCAGCTTGGTTGCGGGCACAGATACGCAGTATTTT	CASSLVAGTDTQYF
13	TRBJ1-1	TRBV7-7	few	TRBD1	TGTGCCAGCAGCTTCCGACAGGGCACTGAAGCTTTCTTT	CASSFRQGTEAFF
16	TRBJ2-3	TRBV5-1	-	-	TGCGCCAGCAGCTCCTCCCGGGAGTGGTTGTCGGATACGCAGTATTTT	CASSSSREWLSDTQYF
14	TRBJ2-3	TRBV28	-	TRBD2	TGTGCCACTAATGGACTAGCGGGCACAGATACGCAGTATTTT	CATNGLAGTDTQYF
15	TRBJ2-3	TRBV2	-	-	TGTGCCAGCAGCGAGGACCAGGGGCGGACAGATACGCAGTATTTT	CASSEDQGRTDTQYF
16	TRBJ2-1	TRBV7-2	-	TRBD2	TGTGCCAGCAGCTTAATCGGTGCGGGGGGGCGCAATGAGCAGTTCTTC	CASSLIGAGGRNEQFF
16	TRBJ2-7	TRBV7-8	-	TRBD2	TGTGCCAGCAGCTCTCTGACTAGCGGGCCCCCCTACGAGCAGTACTTC	CASSSLTSGPPYEQYF
16	TRBJ2-2	TRBV2	-	TRBD1	TGTGCCAGCAGTATACCCGGGACAGGGGGCACCGGGGAGCTGTTTTTT	CASSIPGTGGTGELFF
14	TRBJ2-2	TRBV18	-	-	TGTGCCAGCTCACGTGACAGAGCCACCGGGGAGCTGTTTTTT	CASSRDRATGELFF
15	TRBJ2-2	TRBV5-4	-	TRBD1	TGTGCCAGCAGCTCCCGGGACAGGGGAACCGGGGAGCTGTTTTTT	CASSSRDRGTGELFF
15	TRBJ2-7	TRBV18	-	TRBD2	TGTGCCAGCTCACCGTCACTAGCGACCTCCTACGAGCAGTACTTC	CASSPSLATSYEQYF
14	TRBJ1-1	TRBV28	-	-	TGTGCCAGCAGCTCCCAGACTAGACACACTGAAGCTTTCTTT	CASSSQTRHTEAFF